The source of this T cell receptor beta chain is a study of vaccination and CD4 T cells after COVID-19. Once obtained from cultured CD4+ T cells, the DNA was sequenced using the Oncomine TCR Beta short-read assay. One entry per CDR3 protein, called by TCRdb with MiXCR from the PCR reads. The sample records about 20,000 distinct CDR3 sequences, less than 85% being singletons. In the case of this clonotype: Its antigen remains unidentified.

Treatment specified: approximately 9-day PBMC culture with coronavirus spike peptide pools or control peptides (ViraFEST assay). On days 3 and 7, half the medium was swapped for fresh IL-2-containing medium. Germline loops: CDR1 MDHEN, CDR2 SYDVKM. This CDR3 spans 16 amino acids. V was pared by 6 bases and J by 4 bases, with 10 bases of the junction left unmatched. Specimen: CD4+ T cells from blood, cultured in vitro. This chain uses TRBV28 with TRBJ1-5; TRBD1 matches 9 bases. The receptor was derived from a human donor who had recovered from COVID-19. The CDR3 DNA is TGTGCCAGCAGGCACACCGGGACAGGGCCTAATCAGCCCCAGCATTTT. This gives the protein CASRHTGTGPNQPQHF.